This record looks at one T cell receptor beta chain sequence and its context. This receptor's antigen is unknown. No clone much larger than this one lies a single base away; base qualities are absent. The CDR3 sequence holds 16 residues, the cysteine and phenylalanine included. The kept DNA is CDR3 alone, 48 bases in frame from the first base. The CDR1 and CDR2 encoded by the germline V gene are SGHVS and FQNEAQ. Relative to germline, V is missing 4 bases and J is missing 4 bases, with 7 bases of the junction outside any gene match. TCRbeta CDR3 regions were amplified from genomic DNA by means of the immunoSEQ Assay, a bias-controlled multiplex PCR. The original methods were these. The number of nucleated cells in each sample was estimated from the amplification of reference gene primers within the assay. Sequence reads were collapsed and filtered to measure the absolute abundance of every unique TCRbeta CDR3 rearrangement. For each sample, productive Simpson clonality was calculated as the square root of Simpson's diversity index across productive rearrangements. As stored in TCRdb, this immuneACCESS dataset retains in-frame rearrangements with V and J assigned. A fraction of the clones does not appear; measured against another copy, unresolved V genes explain less than half of the discrepancy, and the remainder lacks a known reason. Clone size and V and J calls were adopted from that table, with D and trimming inferred from the DNA. This sample gives about 340,000 clones in total; 92% of them show up just once. The leading ten clones occupy under 20% of the sample.

The sample originates from a study of blood T cell repertoires in COVID-19 (TCRdb year 2020). Notes on the research overall: The collaborator samples originated in the United States, Italy and Spain and spanned the acute and convalescent phases of COVID-19. The material from the prospective study consisted of cDNA or gDNA derived from T cells, B-cell-depleted T cells, or PBMCs. Subjects who had been exposed to COVID-19, were actively infected with it, or had recovered from it provided the deeply sampled blood TCRbeta repertoires that made up the dataset. The repertoires were released in a freely available public database meant as a resource for research on the immune response to SARS-CoV-2. The samples were drawn from two sources: the first 160 participants of the ongoing ImmuneRACE study, and fewer than 1,500 subjects contributed by 6 global collaborators. A de-identified subject ID, COVID-19 status, age in years and sex were almost always included in the sample metadata. HLA class I and class II types, where available, came from metadata supplied by the sample provider rather than from assay-based typing.

Results the study describes overall, beyond this receptor: How much clinical and demographic metadata was included differed by source and by participant, and the metadata was provided uncurated.

Enrolling through a virtual design, the prospective study's participants ranged in age from roughly 18 to 90 years and lived across roughly 24 United States geographic areas. Cohort assignment in the prospective study relied on participant-reported clinical history from a screening survey and a study questionnaire. For ImmuneRACE Cohort 3, a participant was defined as recovered based on two consecutive negative NP/OP PCR tests, clearance by a healthcare professional, or resolution of symptoms. Mobile phlebotomists in the prospective study collected whole blood, serum and a nasopharyngeal or oropharyngeal swab from every participant. Participants in the prospective study had the option to provide additional blood draws and questionnaires over a roughly two-month period. Before DNA extraction, prospective study blood samples were shipped either frozen or at room temperature.

Sequenced input: PBMCs or T cells enriched from blood (not recorded which). This receptor was obtained from a young woman who had recovered from COVID-19. Rearrangement joined TRBV7-8 to TRBJ2-3; 11 central nucleotides agree with TRBD2. The DNA sequence follows: TGTGCCAGCAGCTCTCTAGCGGGGGGCTTCGCAGATACGCAGTATTTT. It translates as CASSSLAGGFADTQYF.